Included here is one T cell receptor beta chain sequence, with context. The antigen remains unidentified. The data were taken from a study of CD8 T cells in Susac syndrome. Broader study findings: The study acknowledged a relatively small number of individuals in its TCR sequencing and HLA analysis.

RNA, at roughly 0.5 to 1 ug, was reverse transcribed with random hexamers. Multiplex PCR with immunoSEQ amplified the TCR beta CDR3 across 54 Vbeta and 13 Jbeta. TCRdb used MiXCR to reprocess the immunoSEQ multiplex PCR reads, holding one entry per CDR3 protein. The table records over 100,000 distinct CDR3 sequences, nearly 95% of them present only once. Controls were healthy donors (matched for age and sex). TEMRA cells were FACS-enriched and CD8+ and CD4+ T cells negatively isolated. Sequencing input: CD4+ T cells from PBMCs. The receptor's source is a human donor in good health.

CDR3 sequence (DNA): TGCAGTGCTAGTACTTACACAGATACGCAGTATTTT. Translated: CSASTYTDTQYF. The chain carries TRBV20-1 and TRBJ2-3; no clear D gene. V lost 3 bases and J 2 bases, leaving 6 bases between the germline ends. Germline lookup yields CDR1 DFQATT and CDR2 SNEGSKA (reference sequence). The CDR3 sequence is 12 residues long.